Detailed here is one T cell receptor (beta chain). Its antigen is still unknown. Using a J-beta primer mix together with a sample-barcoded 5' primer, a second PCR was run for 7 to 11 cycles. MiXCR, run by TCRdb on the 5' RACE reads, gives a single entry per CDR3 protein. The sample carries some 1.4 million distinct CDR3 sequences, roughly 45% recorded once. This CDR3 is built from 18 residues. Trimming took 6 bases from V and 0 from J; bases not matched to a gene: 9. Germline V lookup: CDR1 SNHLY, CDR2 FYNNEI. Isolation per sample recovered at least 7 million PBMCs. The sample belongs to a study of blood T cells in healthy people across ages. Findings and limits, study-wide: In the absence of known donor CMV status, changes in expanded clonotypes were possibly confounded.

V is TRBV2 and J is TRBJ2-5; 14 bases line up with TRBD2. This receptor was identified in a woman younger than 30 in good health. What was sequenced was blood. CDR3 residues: CASSGTSGGDLYQETQYF. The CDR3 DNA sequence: TGTGCCAGCAGCGGGACTAGCGGGGGAGACCTCTACCAAGAGACCCAGTACTTC.